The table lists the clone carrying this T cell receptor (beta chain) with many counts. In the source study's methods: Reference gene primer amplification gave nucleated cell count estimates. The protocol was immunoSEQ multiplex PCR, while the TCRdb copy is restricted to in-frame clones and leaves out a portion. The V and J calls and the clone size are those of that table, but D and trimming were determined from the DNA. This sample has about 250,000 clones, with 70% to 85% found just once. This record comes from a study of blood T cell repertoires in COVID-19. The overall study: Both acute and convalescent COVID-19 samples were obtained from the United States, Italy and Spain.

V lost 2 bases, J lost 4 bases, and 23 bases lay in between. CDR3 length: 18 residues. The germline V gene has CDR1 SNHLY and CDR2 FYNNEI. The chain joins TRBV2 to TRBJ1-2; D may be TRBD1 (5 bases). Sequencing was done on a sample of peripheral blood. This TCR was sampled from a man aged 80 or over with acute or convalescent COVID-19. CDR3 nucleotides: TGTGCCAGCAGTGAAACCAGGGTCGTGAAGGCACTTTCCTATGGCTACACCTTC. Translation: CASSETRVVKALSYGYTF.